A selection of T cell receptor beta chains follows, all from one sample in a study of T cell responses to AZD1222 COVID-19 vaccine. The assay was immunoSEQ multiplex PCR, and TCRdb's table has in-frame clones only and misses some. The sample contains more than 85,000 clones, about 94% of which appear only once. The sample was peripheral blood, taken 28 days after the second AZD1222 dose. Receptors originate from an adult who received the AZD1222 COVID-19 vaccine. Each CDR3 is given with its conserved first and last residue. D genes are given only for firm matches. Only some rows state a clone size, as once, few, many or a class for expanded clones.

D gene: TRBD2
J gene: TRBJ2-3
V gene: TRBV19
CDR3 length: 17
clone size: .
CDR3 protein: CASSILSAGADTDTQYF
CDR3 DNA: TGTGCCAGTAGTATCCTCTCAGCGGGGGCCGACACAGATACGCAGTATTTT

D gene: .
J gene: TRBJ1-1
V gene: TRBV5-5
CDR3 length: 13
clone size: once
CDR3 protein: CASSLYRWGEAFF
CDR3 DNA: TGTGCCAGCAGCTTGTACCGGTGGGGTGAAGCTTTCTTT

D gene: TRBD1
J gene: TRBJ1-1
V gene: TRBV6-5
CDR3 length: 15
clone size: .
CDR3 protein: CASSTQGARDTEAFF
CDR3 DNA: TGTGCCAGCAGTACGCAGGGGGCGAGGGACACTGAAGCTTTCTTT

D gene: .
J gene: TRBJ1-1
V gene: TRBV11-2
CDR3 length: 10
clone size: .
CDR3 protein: CASSRAGAFF
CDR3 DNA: TGTGCCAGCAGCAGGGCTGGAGCTTTCTTT

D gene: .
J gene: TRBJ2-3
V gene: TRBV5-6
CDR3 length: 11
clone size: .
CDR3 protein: CASSLEDTQYF
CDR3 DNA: TGTGCCAGCAGCTTAGAAGATACGCAGTATTTT

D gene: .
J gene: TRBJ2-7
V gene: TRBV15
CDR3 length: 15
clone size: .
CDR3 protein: CATSRLPTTGYEQYF
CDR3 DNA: TGTGCCACCAGCAGATTGCCTACGACGGGCTACGAGCAGTACTTC

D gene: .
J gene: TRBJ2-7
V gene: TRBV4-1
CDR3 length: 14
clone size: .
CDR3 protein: CASRPKAEAYEQYF
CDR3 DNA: TGCGCCAGCAGACCGAAGGCGGAGGCCTACGAGCAGTACTTC

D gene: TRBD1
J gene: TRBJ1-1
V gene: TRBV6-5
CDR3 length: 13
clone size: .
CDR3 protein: CASSRTGETEAFF
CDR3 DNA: TGTGCCAGCAGTCGGACAGGGGAAACTGAAGCTTTCTTT

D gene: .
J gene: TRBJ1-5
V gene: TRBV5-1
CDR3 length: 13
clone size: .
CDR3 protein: CASSTDGNQPQHF
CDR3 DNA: TGCGCCAGCAGCACGGACGGGAATCAGCCCCAGCATTTT

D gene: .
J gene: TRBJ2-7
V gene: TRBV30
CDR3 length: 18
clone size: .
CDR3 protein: CAWSETPTVGLRYYEQYF
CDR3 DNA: TGTGCCTGGAGTGAAACACCGACCGTGGGACTCCGGTACTACGAGCAGTACTTC

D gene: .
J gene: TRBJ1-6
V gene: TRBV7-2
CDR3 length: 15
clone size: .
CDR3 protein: CASTQRSGAFSPLHF
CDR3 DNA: TGTGCCAGCACTCAACGGTCGGGGGCTTTTTCACCCCTCCACTTT

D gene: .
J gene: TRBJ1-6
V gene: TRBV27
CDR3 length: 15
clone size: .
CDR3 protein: CASRGISSYNSPLHF
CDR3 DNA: TGTGCCAGCAGGGGGATCAGCTCCTATAATTCACCCCTCCACTTT

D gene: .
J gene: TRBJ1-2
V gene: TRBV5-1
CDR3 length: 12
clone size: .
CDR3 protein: CASSLGLGGYTF
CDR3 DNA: TGCGCCAGCAGCTTGGGGCTAGGAGGCTACACCTTC

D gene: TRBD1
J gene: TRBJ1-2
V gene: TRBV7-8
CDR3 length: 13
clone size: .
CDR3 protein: CASSFAGQRGYTF
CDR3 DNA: TGTGCCAGCAGCTTCGCGGGACAGCGTGGCTACACCTTC

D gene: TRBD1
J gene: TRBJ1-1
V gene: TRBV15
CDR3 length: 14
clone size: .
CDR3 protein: CATSREGGGSEAFF
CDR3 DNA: TGTGCCACCAGCAGAGAAGGGGGCGGGAGTGAAGCTTTCTTT

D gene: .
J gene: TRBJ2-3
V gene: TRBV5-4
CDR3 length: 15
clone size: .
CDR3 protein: CASSELAEATDTQYF
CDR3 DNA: TGTGCCAGCAGCGAACTAGCTGAGGCTACAGATACGCAGTATTTT

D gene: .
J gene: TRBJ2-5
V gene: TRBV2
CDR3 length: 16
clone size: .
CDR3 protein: CASSGPTGFDLETQYF
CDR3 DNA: TGTGCCAGCAGTGGACCCACAGGGTTTGACTTAGAGACCCAGTACTTC

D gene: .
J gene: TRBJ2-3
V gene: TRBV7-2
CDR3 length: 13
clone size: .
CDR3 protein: CASSRSGGDTQYF
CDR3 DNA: TGTGCCAGCAGCCGTTCTGGGGGAGATACGCAGTATTTT